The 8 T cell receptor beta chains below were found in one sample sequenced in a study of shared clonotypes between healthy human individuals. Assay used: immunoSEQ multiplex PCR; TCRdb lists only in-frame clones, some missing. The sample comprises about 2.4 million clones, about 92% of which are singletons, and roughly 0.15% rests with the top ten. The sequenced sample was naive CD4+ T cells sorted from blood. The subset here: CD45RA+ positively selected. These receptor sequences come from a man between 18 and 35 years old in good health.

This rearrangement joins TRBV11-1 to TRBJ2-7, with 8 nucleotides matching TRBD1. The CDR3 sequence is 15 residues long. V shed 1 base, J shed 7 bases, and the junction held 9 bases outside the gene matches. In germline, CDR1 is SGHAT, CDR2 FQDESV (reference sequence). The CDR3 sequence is CASSLVSQGAEEQYF. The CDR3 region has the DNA TGTGCCAGCAGCTTAGTATCCCAGGGGGCTGAAGAGCAGTACTTC.

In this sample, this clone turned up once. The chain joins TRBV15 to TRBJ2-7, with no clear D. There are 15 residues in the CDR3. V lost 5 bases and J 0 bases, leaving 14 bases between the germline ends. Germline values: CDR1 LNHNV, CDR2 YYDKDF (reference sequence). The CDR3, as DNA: TGTGCCACCAGCGACATCTCGCGGAGCTCCTACGAGCAGTACTTC. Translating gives CATSDISRSSYEQYF.

The CDR3 bases are TGTGCCAGCAGCATCTTCCAAGAGACCCAGTACTTC. Its translation is CASSIFQETQYF. The rearrangement joins TRBV5-6 to TRBJ2-5; D gene uncertain. Trimming removed 4 bases from V and 1 base from J, with 5 bases in between. Germline lookup yields CDR1 SGHDT and CDR2 YYEEEE. The CDR3 runs to 12 residues.

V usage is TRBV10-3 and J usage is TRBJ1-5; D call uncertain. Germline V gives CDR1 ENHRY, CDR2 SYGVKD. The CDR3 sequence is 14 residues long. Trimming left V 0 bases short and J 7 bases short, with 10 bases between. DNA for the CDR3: TGTGCCATCAGTGAGTCCACCTTGGGACAGCCCCAGCATTTT. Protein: CAISESTLGQPQHF.

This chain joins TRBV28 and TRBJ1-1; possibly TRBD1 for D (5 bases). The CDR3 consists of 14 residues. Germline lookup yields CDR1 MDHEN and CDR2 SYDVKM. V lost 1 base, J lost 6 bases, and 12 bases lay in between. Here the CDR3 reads CASSLSGRGAEAFF. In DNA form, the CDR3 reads TGTGCCAGCAGTTTATCGGGTCGGGGCGCTGAAGCTTTCTTT.

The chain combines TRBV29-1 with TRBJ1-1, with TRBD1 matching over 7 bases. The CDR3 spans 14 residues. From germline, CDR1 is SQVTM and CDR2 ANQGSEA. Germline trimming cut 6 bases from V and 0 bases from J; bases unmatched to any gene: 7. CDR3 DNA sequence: TGCAGCGTCCGACAGGGAGCCGTGAACACTGAAGCTTTCTTT. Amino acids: CSVRQGAVNTEAFF.

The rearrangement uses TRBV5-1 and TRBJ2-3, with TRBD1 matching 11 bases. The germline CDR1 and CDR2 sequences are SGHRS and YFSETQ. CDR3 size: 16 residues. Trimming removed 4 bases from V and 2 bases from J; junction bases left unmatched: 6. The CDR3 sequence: CASSALGQGVTDTQYF. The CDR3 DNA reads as TGCGCCAGCAGCGCCCTGGGACAGGGGGTCACAGATACGCAGTATTTT.

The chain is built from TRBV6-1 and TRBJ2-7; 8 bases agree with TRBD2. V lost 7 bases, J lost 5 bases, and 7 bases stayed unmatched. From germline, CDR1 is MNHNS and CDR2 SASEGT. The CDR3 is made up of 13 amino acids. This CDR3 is CASKPGGVHEQYF. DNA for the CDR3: TGTGCCAGCAAGCCGGGAGGGGTCCACGAGCAGTACTTC.